The present entry profiles one T cell receptor beta chain with its context. Its target is unknown. This sample was included in a study of shared clonotypes between healthy human individuals. Study-wide results and limits: Incomplete sequencing of sorted subsets was indicated by rarefaction despite large depth.

Assay runs were performed at deep level. Per the original data handling: ImmunoSEQ yielded junction-only sequences lacking quality scores, so filtering differed. Some clones are missing from TCRdb's copy, which holds only in-frame ones; the method was immunoSEQ multiplex PCR. D and trimming come from the DNA, and the V and J calls and clone size come from that table. The sample carries about 2 million clones, roughly 94% recorded once. The naive CD8 subset, CD45RO-negative cells positively selected for CCR7, excluded terminally differentiated effector memory CD45RA+ cells. The TCR sequence derives from a man aged 18 to 29 in good health. Sequenced: naive CD8+ T cells sorted from blood.

This CDR3 is CASSYRGEHREQYF. The CDR3 nucleotides are TGTGCCAGCAGCTACAGGGGGGAACATAGGGAGCAGTACTTC. The V gene is TRBV7-2, the J gene TRBJ2-7; 8 positions match TRBD1. CDR1 is SGHTA and CDR2 is FQGNSA in the germline V gene. The trim removed 4 bases at V and 7 bases at J, leaving 9 bases unmatched. The CDR3 extends over 14 amino acids.